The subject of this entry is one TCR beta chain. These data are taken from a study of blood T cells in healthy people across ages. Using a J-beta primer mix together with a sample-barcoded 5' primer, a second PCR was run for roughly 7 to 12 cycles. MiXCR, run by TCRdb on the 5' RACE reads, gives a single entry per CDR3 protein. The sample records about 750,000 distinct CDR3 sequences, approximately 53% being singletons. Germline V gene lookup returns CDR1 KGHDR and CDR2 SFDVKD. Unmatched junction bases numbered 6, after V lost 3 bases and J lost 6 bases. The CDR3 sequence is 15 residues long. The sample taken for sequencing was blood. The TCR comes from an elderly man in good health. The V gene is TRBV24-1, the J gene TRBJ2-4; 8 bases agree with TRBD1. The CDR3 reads CATSDPRTGLNIQYF. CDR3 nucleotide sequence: TGTGCCACCAGTGATCCCCGGACAGGGTTAAACATTCAGTACTTC.